This TCR beta chain comes out of a study of CD8 T cells in Susac syndrome. CDR3 length: 13 residues. Trimming pared 6 bases from V and 2 bases from J, leaving 14 bases between. The germline V gene has CDR1 SQVTM and CDR2 ANQGSEA. Sequencing targeted TCR beta in blood CD8+ and CD4+ T cells. Treatment-naive patients with stable or active relapsing-remitting disease served as multiple sclerosis controls. Negative isolation yielded the CD8+ and CD4+ T cells, while FACS enriched the TEMRA cells. The RNA input was about 0.5 to 1 ug, and it was reverse transcribed with random hexamers. TCRdb re-called the immunoSEQ multiplex PCR reads through MiXCR, storing one row per CDR3 protein. The data show over 200,000 distinct CDR3 sequences, 95% seen once.

Sequencing was done on a sample of CD4+ T cells from PBMCs. The rearrangement links TRBV29-1 to TRBJ2-7; D is perhaps TRBD1 or TRBD2 (6 bases each). The TCR sequence derives from a human donor with multiple sclerosis. CDR3: CSVWPEGAYEQYF. DNA for the CDR3: TGCAGCGTATGGCCGGAGGGGGCCTACGAGCAGTACTTC.